This T cell receptor (beta chain) is from a study of CD8 T cells in Susac syndrome. The CDR3 consists of 15 residues. Germline V gene lookup returns CDR1 SGHNT and CDR2 YYREEE (reference sequence). Trimming stripped 2 bases from V and 0 bases from J, with 10 bases between. The RNA, about 0.5 to 1 ug, was put through reverse transcription using random hexamers. Each CDR3 protein is one row after TCRdb ran MiXCR on the immunoSEQ multiplex PCR reads. The data contain 120,000 or so distinct CDR3 sequences, around 95% of them singletons. The CD8+ and CD4+ T cells were negatively isolated, with the TEMRA cells enriched by FACS.

This receptor was identified in a human donor in good health. The V gene is TRBV5-4, the J gene TRBJ2-3; a weak D match, TRBD1 (5 bases). The sample taken for sequencing was CD4+ T cells from PBMCs. In nucleotides, the CDR3 is TGTGCCAGCAGCTTTGGGGCAGGGAGCACAGATACGCAGTATTTT. Protein sequence: CASSFGAGSTDTQYF.